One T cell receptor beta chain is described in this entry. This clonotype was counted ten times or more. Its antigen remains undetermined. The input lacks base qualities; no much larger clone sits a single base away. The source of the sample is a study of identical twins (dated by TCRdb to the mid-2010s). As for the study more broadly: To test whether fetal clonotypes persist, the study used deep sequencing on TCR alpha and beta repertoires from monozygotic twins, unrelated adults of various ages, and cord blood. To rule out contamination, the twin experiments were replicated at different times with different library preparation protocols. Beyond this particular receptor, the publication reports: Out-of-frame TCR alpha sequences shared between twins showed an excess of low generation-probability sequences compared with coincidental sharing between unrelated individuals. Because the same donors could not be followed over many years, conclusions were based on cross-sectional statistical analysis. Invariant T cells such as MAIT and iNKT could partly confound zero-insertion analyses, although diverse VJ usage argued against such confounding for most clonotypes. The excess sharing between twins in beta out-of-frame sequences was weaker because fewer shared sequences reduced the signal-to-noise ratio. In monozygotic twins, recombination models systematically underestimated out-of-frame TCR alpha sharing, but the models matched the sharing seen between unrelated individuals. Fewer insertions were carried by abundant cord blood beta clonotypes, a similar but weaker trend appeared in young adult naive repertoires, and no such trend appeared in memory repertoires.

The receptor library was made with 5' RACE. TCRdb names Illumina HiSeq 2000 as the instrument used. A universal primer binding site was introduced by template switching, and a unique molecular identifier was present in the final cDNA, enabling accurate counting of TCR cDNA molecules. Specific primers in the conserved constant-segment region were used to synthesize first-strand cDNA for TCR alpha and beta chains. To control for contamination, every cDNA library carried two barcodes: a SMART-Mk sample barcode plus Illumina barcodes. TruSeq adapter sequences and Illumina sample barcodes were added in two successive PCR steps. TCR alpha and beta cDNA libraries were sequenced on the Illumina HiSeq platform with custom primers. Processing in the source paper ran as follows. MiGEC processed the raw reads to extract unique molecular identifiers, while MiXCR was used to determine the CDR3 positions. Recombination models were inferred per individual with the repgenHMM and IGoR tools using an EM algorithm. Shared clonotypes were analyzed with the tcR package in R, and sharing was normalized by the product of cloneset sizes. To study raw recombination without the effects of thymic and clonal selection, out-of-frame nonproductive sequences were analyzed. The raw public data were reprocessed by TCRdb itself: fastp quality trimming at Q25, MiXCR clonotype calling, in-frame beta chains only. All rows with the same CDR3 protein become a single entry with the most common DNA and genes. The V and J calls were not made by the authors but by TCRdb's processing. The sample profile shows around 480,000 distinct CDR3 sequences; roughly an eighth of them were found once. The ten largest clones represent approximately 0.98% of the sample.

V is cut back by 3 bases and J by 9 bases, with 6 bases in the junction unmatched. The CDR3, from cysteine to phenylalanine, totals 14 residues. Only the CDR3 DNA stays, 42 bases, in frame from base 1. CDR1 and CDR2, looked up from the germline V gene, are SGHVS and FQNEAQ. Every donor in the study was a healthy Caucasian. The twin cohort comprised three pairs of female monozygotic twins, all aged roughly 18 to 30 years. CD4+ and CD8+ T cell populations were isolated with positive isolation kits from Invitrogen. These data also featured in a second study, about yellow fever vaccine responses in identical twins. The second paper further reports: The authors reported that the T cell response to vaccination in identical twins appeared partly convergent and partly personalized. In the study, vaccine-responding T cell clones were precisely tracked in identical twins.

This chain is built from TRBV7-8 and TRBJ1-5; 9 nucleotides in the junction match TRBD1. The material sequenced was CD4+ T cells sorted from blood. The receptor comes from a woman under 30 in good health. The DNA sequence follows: TGTGCCAGCAGCTTGGGACAGGGATTGAGGCCCCAGCATTTT. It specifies CASSLGQGLRPQHF. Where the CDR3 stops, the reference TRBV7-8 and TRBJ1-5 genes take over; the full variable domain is GAGVSQSPRYKVAKRGQDVALRCDPISGHVSLFWYQQALGQGPEFLTYFQNEAQLDKSGLPSDRFFAERPEGSVSTLKIQRTQQEDSAVYLCASSLGQGLRPQHFGDGTRLSIL.